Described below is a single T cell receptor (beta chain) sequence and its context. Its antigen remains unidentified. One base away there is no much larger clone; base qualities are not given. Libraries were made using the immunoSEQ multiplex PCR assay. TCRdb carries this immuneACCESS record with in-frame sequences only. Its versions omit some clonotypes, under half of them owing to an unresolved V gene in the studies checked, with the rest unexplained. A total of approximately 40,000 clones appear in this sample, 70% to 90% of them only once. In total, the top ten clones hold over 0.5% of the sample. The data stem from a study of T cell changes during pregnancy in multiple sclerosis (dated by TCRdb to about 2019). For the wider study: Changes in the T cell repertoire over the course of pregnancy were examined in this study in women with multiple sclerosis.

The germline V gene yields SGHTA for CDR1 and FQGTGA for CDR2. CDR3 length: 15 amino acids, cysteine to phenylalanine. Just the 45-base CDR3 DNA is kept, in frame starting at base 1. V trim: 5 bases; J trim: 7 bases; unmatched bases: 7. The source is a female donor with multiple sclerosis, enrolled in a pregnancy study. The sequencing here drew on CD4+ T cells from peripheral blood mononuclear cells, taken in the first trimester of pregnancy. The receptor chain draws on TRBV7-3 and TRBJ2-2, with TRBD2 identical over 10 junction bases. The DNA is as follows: TGTGCCAGCAGCCCAGCGGGAGGGCCTGGCGGGGAGCTGTTTTTT. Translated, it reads CASSPAGGPGGELFF. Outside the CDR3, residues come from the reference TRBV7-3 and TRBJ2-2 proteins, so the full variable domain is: GAGVSQTPSNKVTEKGKYVELRCDPISGHTALYWYRQSLGQGPEFLIYFQGTGAADDSGLPNDRFFAVRPEGSVSTLKIQRTERGDSAVYLCASSPAGGPGGELFFGEGSRLTVL.